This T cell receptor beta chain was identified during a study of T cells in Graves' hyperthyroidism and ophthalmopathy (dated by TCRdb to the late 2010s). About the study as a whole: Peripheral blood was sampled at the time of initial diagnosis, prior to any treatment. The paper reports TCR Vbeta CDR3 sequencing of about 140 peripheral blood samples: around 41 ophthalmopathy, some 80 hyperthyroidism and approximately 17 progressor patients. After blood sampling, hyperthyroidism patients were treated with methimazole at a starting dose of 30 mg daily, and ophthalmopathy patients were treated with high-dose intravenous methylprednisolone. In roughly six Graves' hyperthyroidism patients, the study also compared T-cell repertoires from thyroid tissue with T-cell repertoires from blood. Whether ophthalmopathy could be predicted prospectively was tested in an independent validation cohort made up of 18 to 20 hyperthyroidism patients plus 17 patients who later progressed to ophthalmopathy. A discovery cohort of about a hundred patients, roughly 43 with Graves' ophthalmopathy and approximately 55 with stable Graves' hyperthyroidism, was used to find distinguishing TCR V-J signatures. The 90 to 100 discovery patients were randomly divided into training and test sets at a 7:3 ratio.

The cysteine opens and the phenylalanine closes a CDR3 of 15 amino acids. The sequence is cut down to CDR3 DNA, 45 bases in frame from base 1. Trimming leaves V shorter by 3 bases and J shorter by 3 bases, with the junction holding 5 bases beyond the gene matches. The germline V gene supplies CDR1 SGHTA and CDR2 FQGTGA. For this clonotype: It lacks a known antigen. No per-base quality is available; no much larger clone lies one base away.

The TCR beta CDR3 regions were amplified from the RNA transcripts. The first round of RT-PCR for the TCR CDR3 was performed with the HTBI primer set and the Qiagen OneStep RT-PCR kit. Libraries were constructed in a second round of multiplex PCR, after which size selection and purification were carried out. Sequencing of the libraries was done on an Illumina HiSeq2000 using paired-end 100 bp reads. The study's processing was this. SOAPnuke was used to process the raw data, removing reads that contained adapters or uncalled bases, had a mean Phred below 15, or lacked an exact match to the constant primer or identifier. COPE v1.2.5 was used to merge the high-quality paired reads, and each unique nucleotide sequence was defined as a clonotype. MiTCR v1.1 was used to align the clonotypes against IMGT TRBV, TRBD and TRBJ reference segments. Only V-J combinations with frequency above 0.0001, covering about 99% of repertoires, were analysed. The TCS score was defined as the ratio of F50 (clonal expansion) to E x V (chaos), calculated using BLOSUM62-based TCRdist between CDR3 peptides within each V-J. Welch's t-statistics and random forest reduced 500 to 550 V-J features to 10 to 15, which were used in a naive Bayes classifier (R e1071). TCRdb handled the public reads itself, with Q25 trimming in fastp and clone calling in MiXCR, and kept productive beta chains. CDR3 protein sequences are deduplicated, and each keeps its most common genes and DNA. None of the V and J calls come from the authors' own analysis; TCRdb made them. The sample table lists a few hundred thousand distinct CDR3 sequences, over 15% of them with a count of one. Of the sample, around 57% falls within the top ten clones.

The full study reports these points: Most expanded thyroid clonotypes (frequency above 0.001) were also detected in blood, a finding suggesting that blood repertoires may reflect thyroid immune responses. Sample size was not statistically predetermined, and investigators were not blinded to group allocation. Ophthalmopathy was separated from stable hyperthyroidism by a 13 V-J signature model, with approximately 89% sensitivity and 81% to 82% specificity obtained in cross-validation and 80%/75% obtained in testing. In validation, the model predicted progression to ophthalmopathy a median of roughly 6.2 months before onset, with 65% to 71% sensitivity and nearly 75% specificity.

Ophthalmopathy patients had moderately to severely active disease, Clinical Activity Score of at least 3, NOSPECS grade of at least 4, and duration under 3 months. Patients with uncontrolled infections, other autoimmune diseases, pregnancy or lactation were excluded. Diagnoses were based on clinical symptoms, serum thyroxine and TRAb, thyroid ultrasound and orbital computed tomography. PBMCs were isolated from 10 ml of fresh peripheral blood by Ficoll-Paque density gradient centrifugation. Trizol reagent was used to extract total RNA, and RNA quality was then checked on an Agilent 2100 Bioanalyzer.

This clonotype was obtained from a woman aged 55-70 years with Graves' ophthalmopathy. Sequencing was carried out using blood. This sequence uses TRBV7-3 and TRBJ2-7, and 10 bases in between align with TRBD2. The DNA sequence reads TGTGCCAGCAGCTTGTCTAGCGGGAGTATCTACGAGCAGTACTTC. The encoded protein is CASSLSSGSIYEQYF.